The rows below give T cell receptor beta chains drawn from one sample of a study of shared clonotypes between healthy human individuals. Profiling relied on immunoSEQ multiplex PCR, and the TCRdb table lists in-frame clones only, not all of them. Here the sample spans a few hundred thousand clones, around 97% being singletons. The sequencing sample was made of naive CD4+ T cells sorted from blood. These receptors all come from a woman in her 30s in good health. Both conserved end residues are part of each CDR3. Fields, in order: D gene, clone size, J gene, V gene, CDR3 protein, CDR3 DNA. The D gene is left open where the match is weak. The size of a clone is reported for some rows only, either as once, few or many, or as a class for expanded clones.

>-|-|TRBJ1-1|TRBV18
CASSPPGFMVAEAFF
TGTGCCAGCTCACCACCGGGGTTTATGGTCGCTGAAGCTTTCTTT
>TRBD2|-|TRBJ2-1|TRBV27
CASSSPRTSGSYNEQFF
TGTGCCAGCAGTTCACCCCGGACTAGCGGGTCTTACAATGAGCAGTTCTTC
>-|-|TRBJ1-1|TRBV28
CASSLRVPTEAFF
TGTGCCAGCAGTTTAAGGGTCCCCACTGAAGCTTTCTTT
>TRBD2|once|TRBJ2-1|TRBV14
CASSQTAGALGYNEQFF
TGTGCCAGCAGCCAAACAGCGGGAGCTCTGGGGTACAATGAGCAGTTCTTC
>-|-|TRBJ1-1|TRBV5-1
CASSLEIFTEAFF
TGCGCCAGCAGCTTGGAGATTTTCACTGAAGCTTTCTTT
>TRBD2|-|TRBJ2-7|TRBV7-6
CASSEREALYEQYF
TGTGCCAGCAGCGAGCGGGAGGCCCTCTACGAGCAGTACTTC
>TRBD1|-|TRBJ2-7|TRBV10-1
CASSESGQPPYEQYF
TGCGCCAGCAGTGAGTCGGGACAGCCACCCTACGAGCAGTACTTC
>-|-|TRBJ2-7|TRBV7-9
CASSSRIYEQYF
TGTGCCAGCAGCTCCCGGATCTACGAGCAGTACTTC
>TRBD2|-|TRBJ2-7|TRBV5-4
CASSVDSGRGYEQYF
TGTGCCAGCAGCGTGGATAGCGGGAGGGGGTACGAGCAGTACTTC
>-|-|TRBJ2-7|TRBV7-8
CASSTVGPAYEQYF
TGTGCCAGCAGCACTGTGGGACCCGCCTACGAGCAGTACTTC
>TRBD1|-|TRBJ2-7|TRBV6-1
CAGDSFGNEQYF
TGTGCCGGGGACAGTTTTGGCAACGAGCAGTACTTC
>-|-|TRBJ1-2|TRBV14
CASSQENSDEPYGYTF
TGTGCCAGCAGCCAAGAAAATTCGGACGAACCCTATGGCTACACCTTC
>TRBD1|-|TRBJ1-1|TRBV18
CASSLTGVAEAFF
TGTGCCAGCTCACTGACAGGGGTAGCTGAAGCTTTCTTT
>-|-|TRBJ2-2|TRBV5-1
CASSLSGTPNTGELFF
TGCGCCAGCAGCCTCTCCGGGACTCCGAACACCGGGGAGCTGTTTTTT
>TRBD2|-|TRBJ2-7|TRBV28
CASRTSGKRSYEQYF
TGTGCCAGCCGGACTAGCGGCAAGCGCTCCTACGAGCAGTACTTC
>TRBD2|-|TRBJ2-1|TRBV15
CATSRDFGTSGKEFF
TGTGCCACCAGCAGAGATTTCGGGACTAGCGGGAAGGAGTTCTTC
>TRBD2|-|TRBJ2-4|TRBV2
CASSEEGLAGENIQYF
TGTGCCAGCAGTGAGGAGGGACTAGCGGGAGAAAACATTCAGTACTTC
>-|-|TRBJ1-1|TRBV28
CASSLYDQGYEHTEAFF
TGTGCCAGCAGTTTATACGACCAGGGCTATGAACACACTGAAGCTTTCTTT
>TRBD1|-|TRBJ1-1|TRBV11-2
CASRKRQGAMGTEAFF
TGTGCCAGCAGAAAGAGACAGGGGGCTATGGGTACTGAAGCTTTCTTT
>-|-|TRBJ1-3|TRBV7-6
CASSLSGGGNTIYF
TGTGCCAGCAGCCTCTCCGGGGGTGGAAACACCATATATTTT
>TRBD2|once|TRBJ2-5|TRBV4-1
CASRQHPLAGGPNQETQYF
TGCGCCAGCAGGCAGCACCCCCTAGCGGGAGGCCCGAACCAAGAGACCCAGTACTTC
>TRBD2|-|TRBJ2-3|TRBV30
CAWSLFLGLADTDTQYF
TGTGCCTGGAGTCTCTTCCTGGGACTAGCGGATACAGATACGCAGTATTTT
>-|-|TRBJ2-1|TRBV9
CASSPQGLEQFF
TGTGCCAGCAGCCCCCAGGGCCTAGAGCAGTTCTTC
>TRBD1|-|TRBJ2-7|TRBV5-8
CASSLEGQGVYEQYF
TGTGCCAGCAGCTTGGAGGGACAGGGAGTCTACGAGCAGTACTTC
>-|-|TRBJ2-1|TRBV2
CASSLGYSSYNEQFF
TGTGCCAGCAGCCTGGGGTACAGCTCCTACAATGAGCAGTTCTTC
>-|-|TRBJ2-7|TRBV7-6
CASSFDRSTKYEQYF
TGTGCCAGCAGCTTTGACCGCTCCACGAAATACGAGCAGTACTTC
>TRBD1|-|TRBJ2-7|TRBV6-1
CASGRGREQYF
TGTGCCAGCGGCAGGGGGCGCGAGCAGTACTTC
>TRBD1|-|TRBJ1-4|TRBV10-3
CAIRDSTTNEKLFF
TGTGCCATCCGGGACAGTACAACTAATGAAAAACTGTTTTTT
>-|-|TRBJ1-4|TRBV4-1
CASSHEGRLNEGLFF
TGCGCCAGCAGCCATGAGGGACGGCTGAATGAAGGACTGTTTTTT
>-|once|TRBJ1-2|TRBV5-1
CASSLLQGSGYTF
TGCGCCAGCAGCTTGCTCCAGGGGAGCGGCTACACCTTC
>-|-|TRBJ2-2|TRBV19
CASSIEAVAPATGELFF
TGTGCCAGTAGTATAGAGGCCGTAGCGCCCGCTACCGGGGAGCTGTTTTTT
>TRBD1|-|TRBJ1-2|TRBV28
CASSLVPGQGVGYTF
TGTGCCAGCAGTTTAGTCCCAGGACAGGGGGTCGGCTACACCTTC
>TRBD1|-|TRBJ2-7|TRBV2
CASSGDRVSSYEQYF
TGTGCCAGCAGTGGGGACAGGGTGAGCTCCTACGAGCAGTACTTC
>-|-|TRBJ2-3|TRBV7-9
CASSLAHSDTQYF
TGTGCCAGCAGCTTGGCTCATTCGGATACGCAGTATTTT
>-|-|TRBJ2-7|TRBV28
CASSFGRPSYEQYF
TGTGCCAGCAGTTTCGGCAGGCCGAGCTACGAGCAGTACTTC
>TRBD1|-|TRBJ2-2|TRBV6-5
CASRTGTNTGELFF
TGTGCCAGCAGGACAGGGACGAACACCGGGGAGCTGTTTTTT
>-|-|TRBJ1-1|TRBV23-1
CASDLDNVNTEAFF
TGCGCCAGCGACCTAGACAACGTGAACACTGAAGCTTTCTTT
>TRBD1|-|TRBJ1-1|TRBV18
CASSLALTGTGEAGTEAFF
TGTGCCAGCTCGCTCGCCTTGACCGGGACAGGGGAAGCTGGCACTGAAGCTTTCTTT
>-|-|TRBJ2-7|TRBV14
CASSPYQGRYEQYF
TGTGCCAGCAGCCCTTATCAGGGACGTTACGAGCAGTACTTC
>TRBD1|few|TRBJ1-2|TRBV19
CASSIGQADVYGYTF
TGTGCCAGTAGTATCGGACAGGCAGACGTCTATGGCTACACCTTC
>TRBD2|-|TRBJ2-7|TRBV28
CASTSGEGWNEQYF
TGTGCCAGCACCTCTGGGGAGGGGTGGAACGAGCAGTACTTC
>-|-|TRBJ1-2|TRBV28
CASSFPGVSYGYTF
TGTGCCAGCAGTTTTCCGGGGGTGAGCTATGGCTACACCTTC
>-|-|TRBJ2-4|TRBV5-6
CASSLRIGAKNIQYF
TGTGCCAGCAGCTTGAGGATAGGGGCCAAAAACATTCAGTACTTC
>-|-|TRBJ2-2|TRBV28
CASSLTDPNTGELFF
TGTGCCAGCAGTTTGACAGATCCGAACACCGGGGAGCTGTTTTTT
>-|once|TRBJ1-5|TRBV28
CASSFGGRANQPQHF
TGTGCCAGCAGTTTCGGAGGGAGGGCCAATCAGCCCCAGCATTTT
>-|-|TRBJ1-2|TRBV6-1
CASRSRTVNYGYTF
TGTGCCAGCAGATCAAGGACAGTTAACTATGGCTACACCTTC
>-|-|TRBJ1-1|TRBV6-5
CASSYWVAGGSTEAFF
TGTGCCAGCAGTTACTGGGTGGCTGGGGGGAGCACTGAAGCTTTCTTT
>TRBD1|-|TRBJ1-5|TRBV5-1
CASSLGQGLEQPQHF
TGCGCCAGCAGCTTGGGACAGGGATTGGAACAGCCCCAGCATTTT
>-|once|TRBJ1-5|TRBV28
CASSFSWGSQPLSNQPQHF
TGTGCCAGCAGTTTTTCTTGGGGGAGTCAACCCTTGAGCAATCAGCCCCAGCATTTT
>TRBD2|-|TRBJ2-2|TRBV7-9
CASSSGIAGDTGELFF
TGTGCCAGCAGCTCCGGGATAGCGGGGGACACCGGGGAGCTGTTTTTT
>-|-|TRBJ1-5|TRBV19
CASSIRRGVRVSKPQHF
TGTGCCAGTAGTATAAGGCGGGGCGTCCGGGTCTCTAAGCCCCAGCATTTT
>-|-|TRBJ2-7|TRBV9
CASSVAPGLEQYF
TGTGCCAGCAGCGTAGCCCCGGGGCTCGAGCAGTACTTC
>TRBD1|-|TRBJ2-7|TRBV6-5
CASRAGGFYEQYF
TGTGCCAGCAGGGCAGGGGGCTTCTACGAGCAGTACTTC
>TRBD1|-|TRBJ1-2|TRBV15
CATSTIQQGVNYGYTF
TGTGCCACCAGCACTATACAACAGGGGGTCAACTATGGCTACACCTTC
>-|-|TRBJ2-5|TRBV30
CAWRGHNQETQYF
TGTGCCTGGAGGGGACACAACCAAGAGACCCAGTACTTC
>-|-|TRBJ2-3|TRBV2
CASRDRLITDTQYF
TGTGCCAGCAGGGACAGACTAATCACAGATACGCAGTATTTT
>-|-|TRBJ2-7|TRBV5-1
CASSLDLAYEQYF
TGCGCCAGCAGCCTGGACCTCGCCTACGAGCAGTACTTC
>-|-|TRBJ1-3|TRBV6-1
CASSDQGSGNTIYF
TGTGCCAGCAGTGATCAAGGATCTGGAAACACCATATATTTT
>-|-|TRBJ1-4|TRBV10-1
CASSAYRESNEKLFF
TGCGCCAGCAGTGCCTACAGGGAGTCTAATGAAAAACTGTTTTTT
>TRBD2|-|TRBJ2-3|TRBV27
CASSRLAGAYTQYF
TGTGCCAGCAGCCGACTAGCGGGAGCTTATACGCAGTATTTT